This TCR beta chain was recovered during a study of molecular identifiers for immune sequencing clone quantification. TCRdb independently ran MiXCR on the PCR reads; one entry per CDR3 protein. The repertoire holds about 510,000 distinct CDR3 sequences, with 20% to 25% as singletons. The germline V and J ends were trimmed by 7 bases and 6 bases, with 22 bases remaining between them. This CDR3 region has 14 residues. Germline CDR1 reads SQVTM; CDR2 reads ANQGSEA. Source material: naive CD8+ T cells from blood, with Jurkat cell RNA spiked in. Sample subset: FACS-sorted CD8+CD4-CCR7+CD45RA+ naive T cells. The receptor's source is a human donor in good health. Some libraries in this study had Jurkat cell RNA spiked in. This chain uses TRBV29-1 with TRBJ2-7; D is possibly TRBD1 (6 bases). Here the CDR3 DNA reads TGCAGCGCTATACAGGGAACGGTCGGTATCGAGCAGTACTTC. It is translated as CSAIQGTVGIEQYF.